This T cell receptor beta chain was recovered during a study of blood T cell repertoires in COVID-19. The CDR3 has 16 residues. Original handling: Estimation of nucleated cell counts was performed using reference gene primer amplification. Produced via immunoSEQ multiplex PCR; TCRdb's table is partial and in-frame only. V, J and clone size reflect that table, while D and trimming were determined from the DNA. Altogether roughly 39,000 clones are present, approximately 87% being singletons, with the ten largest covering about 24%. Sequencing was done on a sample of peripheral blood. This receptor was identified in a man between 45 and 60 years old with active or convalescent COVID-19. The V call is TRBV12-2, the J call TRBJ1-4. TRBV12-2 corresponds to a pseudogene. CDR3 in amino acids: CASRLVPVCSNEKLFF. In DNA form, the CDR3 reads TGTGCAAGTCGCTTAGTCCCGGTCTGTTCTAATGAAAAACTGTTTTTT.